This T cell receptor beta chain was sequenced for a study of PD-L1 blockade in urothelial cancer. The overall study: The median T cell count in blood samples was some 150,000.

Sequenced by immunoSEQ multiplex PCR; TCRdb stores in-frame clones only, minus some. This repertoire shows tens of thousands of clones, more than 85% found once; its top ten account for 1.5% to 2%. The CDR3 totals 15 residues. Germline CDR1 and CDR2: MNHEY and SVGAGI. V gave up 0 bases and J gave up 3 bases; unmatched junction bases: 1. J is TRBJ2-7 and V is TRBV6-5, with TRBD1 matching over 11 bases. This sequence originates from a man in his 60s with urothelial cancer. Material: PBMCs, obtained around atezolizumab (anti-PD-L1) treatment. The DNA for the CDR3 is TGTGCCAGCAGTTACTCCGGGACAGGGGGCTACGAGCAGTACTTC. It is translated as CASSYSGTGGYEQYF.